This T cell receptor beta chain was captured in a study of T cell changes during pregnancy in multiple sclerosis. Libraries were prepared by immunoSEQ multiplex PCR; TCRdb keeps only in-frame clonotypes and omits some of them. The sample holds more than 80,000 clones, about 95% seen once. With 4 bases removed from V and 2 bases from J, the gap between germline ends came to 5 bases. The CDR3 has 12 residues. Germline CDR1 reads MNHNY; CDR2 reads SVGAGI (reference sequence). On this clone: It may be a read error: a sequence one base away is much more abundant. Other DNA variants within this sample encode the same CDR3.

This TCR derives from a female donor with multiple sclerosis, enrolled in a pregnancy study. The chain joins TRBV6-6 to TRBJ1-2, with D possibly being TRBD1 (5 bases). Specimen: peripheral blood, collected in the second trimester of pregnancy. CDR3 in amino acids: CASSSGNYGYTF. The CDR3 bases are TGTGCCAGCAGTTCAGGGAACTATGGCTACACCTTC.